The 27 T cell receptor beta chains presented below share a single source sample, sequenced in a study of blood T cells in healthy people across ages. For the second PCR, which ran for about 6 to 11 cycles, a sample-barcoded 5' primer and a J-beta primer mix were used. TCRdb re-derived calls from the 5' RACE reads in MiXCR, one entry per CDR3 protein. The data show roughly 2 million distinct CDR3 sequences, roughly 50% seen once. Specimen: blood. The receptors come from a woman in her 40s in good health.

This clonotype was seen a handful of times. CDR3 residues: CATSAPTYPYEQYF. CDR3 sequence (DNA): TGTGCCACCAGTGCCCCGACATATCCCTACGAGCAGTACTTC. V is TRBV24-1 and J is TRBJ2-7; unclear D gene. With 5 bases removed from V and 2 bases from J, the gap between germline ends came to 12 bases. This CDR3 has 14 residues. Germline values: CDR1 KGHDR, CDR2 SFDVKD.

J is TRBJ2-7 and V is TRBV6-6, with D possibly TRBD2 on 5 matching bases. Germline CDR1 is MNHNY and CDR2 is SVGAGI (reference sequence). The CDR3 contains 12 residues. Trimming left V 7 bases short and J 10 bases short, with 17 bases between. CDR3 nucleotides: TGTGCCAGCAACGGAGGTTTGAGCGTCCAGTACTTC. This encodes CASNGGLSVQYF.

The rearrangement uses TRBV12-5 and TRBJ1-2; D remains ambiguous. V lost 1 base to trimming and J lost 8 bases, with 5 bases between them. This CDR3 contains 11 residues. Germline loops: CDR1 LGHNT, CDR2 FRNRAP. The CDR3 here is CASGLGLGYTF. CDR3 sequence (DNA): TGTGCTAGTGGTTTGGGACTGGGCTACACCTTC.

The chain links TRBV20-1 to TRBJ1-2; 10 nucleotides agree with TRBD1. The germline CDR1 and CDR2 sequences are DFQATT and SNEGSKA (reference sequence). CDR3 length: 15 amino acids. Trimming took 3 bases from V and 8 from J; bases not matched to a gene: 12. The CDR3 loop is CSARGTGEGPGGYTF. The CDR3, as DNA: TGCAGTGCTAGGGGGACAGGGGAAGGACCAGGAGGCTACACCTTC.

Here the CDR3 reads CASSLGDGDTQYF. CDR3 DNA sequence: TGCGCCAGCAGCTTGGGGGATGGAGATACGCAGTATTTT. This sequence joins TRBV5-1 and TRBJ2-3; D gene uncertain. Germline CDR1 SGHRS, CDR2 YFSETQ. V was pared by 0 bases and J by 5 bases, with 7 bases between. There are 13 residues in the CDR3.

J is TRBJ2-1 and V is TRBV10-2; no reliable D call. Germline V lookup: CDR1 WSHSY, CDR2 SAAADI. The V gene lost 0 bases and the J gene lost 6 bases, with 15 bases spanning the gap. This CDR3 spans 16 amino acids. CDR3 nucleotides: TGCGCCAGCAGTGAGTCGAATGGTCCGGGTAGCAATGAGCAGTTCTTC. Its protein is CASSESNGPGSNEQFF.

The chain couples TRBV28 to TRBJ2-5; 11 bases are a match to TRBD1. Germline V gives CDR1 MDHEN, CDR2 SYDVKM. J lost 7 bases, V lost 7 bases, and 14 bases had no gene match. CDR3 length equals 16 residues. CDR3 sequence reads: CASTQGGTGGRGTQYF. Written as DNA, the CDR3 is TGTGCCAGCACCCAGGGGGGGACAGGGGGTAGAGGGACCCAGTACTTC.

With regard to this clonotype: The junction and the germline gene differ at one end; a read error may be behind it. The CDR3 loop is CANSFQTVGEQYF. The CDR3 DNA reads as TGTGCCAACAGCTTTCAGACAGTCGGCGAGCAGTACTTC. V and J are TRBV7-2 and TRBJ2-7, with TRBD1 as a possible D gene (5 bases). Germline loops: CDR1 SGHTA, CDR2 FQGNSA. This CDR3 comprises 13 residues.

The chain uses TRBV11-2 and TRBJ2-7, with a weak D call TRBD1 (8 bases). This CDR3 spans 21 amino acids. Germline CDR1 and CDR2: SGHAT and FQNNGV. V dropped 5 bases and J dropped 7 bases, with 39 bases sitting between them. The CDR3 coding sequence is TGTGCCAGCAGCGCATGGCCCCGACAGGGGAGGGTCTCAGATTTAAACAATGAGCAGTACTTC. Amino acids: CASSAWPRQGRVSDLNNEQYF.

The chain recombines TRBV20-1 with TRBJ1-2, with TRBD1 identical over 9 bases. This CDR3 region has 15 residues. The J segment lost 8 bases and the V segment lost 1 base, leaving 11 bases of the junction unmatched. Germline lookup yields CDR1 DFQATT and CDR2 SNEGSKA (reference sequence). CDR3 protein: CSARGDREGMYGYTF. The CDR3 coding sequence is TGCAGTGCTAGAGGGGACAGGGAAGGGATGTACGGCTACACCTTC.

This clonotype was detected a few times. The gene calls are TRBV7-2 and TRBJ1-2; TRBD1 is a possible D gene (5 bases). The germline V gene has CDR1 SGHTA and CDR2 FQGNSA. V gave up 2 bases and J gave up 7 bases, with 17 bases separating them. The CDR3 totals 15 residues. The CDR3 is CASSLTGSGSSGYTF. In DNA, the CDR3 is TGTGCCAGCAGCTTAACGGGATCAGGGTCGAGTGGCTACACCTTC.

V usage is TRBV28 and J usage is TRBJ2-3; 14 bases fit TRBD2. The CDR3 sequence is 19 residues long. The germline V gene has CDR1 MDHEN and CDR2 SYDVKM. Losses at the gene ends were 3 bases for V and 5 bases for J; bases not matched to a gene: 13. The CDR3 coding sequence is TGTGCCAGCAGTTTGACTAGCGGGGGGGCAATGGATGGTGGAGATACGCAGTATTTT. The encoded protein is CASSLTSGGAMDGGDTQYF.

This clonotype was detected only a few times. The chain recombines TRBV12-3 or TRBV12-4 with TRBJ2-5; 11 bases match TRBD2. Trimming cost V 4 bases and J 8 bases; bases outside gene matches: 12. The CDR3 has 16 amino acids. The CDR3 loop reads CASSSSSGGPVLTQYF. The CDR3 nucleotides read TGTGCCAGCAGTTCCTCTAGCGGGGGGCCCGTTCTCACCCAGTACTTC.

In its sample, this clonotype was seen a few times. V is TRBV6-5 and J is TRBJ1-2; unclear D gene. This CDR3 has 14 residues. V lost 7 bases to trimming and J lost 5 bases, with 17 bases between them. The V gene's germline CDR1 is MNHEY and CDR2 SVGAGI. The CDR3 is CASKVTPASYGYTF. CDR3 DNA sequence: TGTGCCAGCAAAGTGACACCCGCTAGTTATGGCTACACCTTC.

This clonotype has only a few counts. V is TRBV4-2 and J is TRBJ1-2, with a possible D match to TRBD1 (6 bases). The CDR3 is made up of 14 amino acids. CDR1 and CDR2 from the germline V gene are LGHNA and YNFKEQ. Trimming pared 5 bases from V and 1 base from J, leaving 11 bases between. CDR3 loop: CASSYQDSNYGYTF. The DNA for the CDR3 is TGTGCCAGCAGCTACCAGGACAGTAACTATGGCTACACCTTC.

This chain joins TRBV27 and TRBJ2-1; TRBD2 aligns across 13 bases. This CDR3 has 16 residues. Germline values: CDR1 MNHEY, CDR2 SMNVEV (reference sequence). V lost 5 bases, J lost 9 bases, and 10 bases stayed unmatched. The CDR3 sequence is CASSPSLAGGPVEQFF. The CDR3 DNA reads TGTGCCAGCAGTCCCTCACTAGCGGGGGGGCCAGTTGAGCAGTTCTTC.

This clonotype occurred a few times. This chain connects TRBV20-1 to TRBJ2-3; tentatively, D is TRBD2 (5 bases). The V gene lost 5 bases and the J gene lost 1 base, with 16 bases spanning the gap. The CDR3 length is 15 residues. Germline V lookup: CDR1 DFQATT, CDR2 SNEGSKA (reference sequence). CDR3 sequence reads: CSAPPGDYRTDTQYF. CDR3 DNA: TGCAGTGCTCCCCCCGGCGACTACCGCACAGATACGCAGTATTTT.

In this sample, this clonotype turned up a few times. This chain uses TRBV20-1 with TRBJ2-4; possibly TRBD1 for D (6 bases). From germline, CDR1 is DFQATT and CDR2 SNEGSKA (reference sequence). The CDR3 extends over 15 amino acids. V lost 3 bases, J lost 1 base, and 13 bases lay in between. The DNA of the CDR3 is TGCAGTGCTAGGCACTCAGGGGTCGCCAAAAACATTCAGTACTTC. This encodes CSARHSGVAKNIQYF.

The chain has TRBV29-1 and TRBJ2-1, with a possible D match to TRBD1 (5 bases). CDR1 and CDR2 from the germline V gene are SQVTM and ANQGSEA. The CDR3 runs 12 residues. Between the trimmed V and J ends, which lost 3 bases and 7 bases, there was a span of 10 bases. CDR3 nucleotides: TGCAGCGTTGATCAGGGTCGAAATGAGCAGTTCTTC. Amino acids: CSVDQGRNEQFF.

The chain is built from TRBV6-6 and TRBJ2-7; maybe TRBD2 (5 bases). The CDR3 runs to 16 residues. The germline CDR1 and CDR2 sequences are MNHNY and SVGAGI (reference sequence). The V end lost 2 bases, the J end lost 4 bases, and 18 bases lay between the germline ends. The CDR3 protein is CASSYGGAHRGYEQYF. DNA of the CDR3: TGTGCCAGCAGTTACGGAGGAGCACACCGTGGTTACGAGCAGTACTTC.

This clonotype was counted only a few times. J is TRBJ2-3 and V is TRBV25-1; 7 nucleotides line up with TRBD1. Germline CDR1 reads MGHDK; CDR2 reads SYGVNS. The CDR3 is 15 residues long. Trimming cost V 4 bases and J 3 bases; bases outside gene matches: 7. CDR3 region: CASSAGQFETDTQYF. CDR3 bases: TGTGCCAGCAGTGCGGGACAGTTCGAGACAGATACGCAGTATTTT.

This clonotype has only a few counts. This chain joins TRBV12-3 or TRBV12-4 and TRBJ1-2; D is uncertain. This CDR3 has 14 residues. V shed 4 bases and J shed 3 bases, with 12 bases lying between them. The CDR3 sequence: CASSSVGQYYGYTF. CDR3 nucleotides: TGTGCCAGCAGTTCGGTTGGGCAGTACTATGGCTACACCTTC.

V and J are TRBV24-1 and TRBJ1-5; 11 bases map to TRBD1. CDR1 KGHDR and CDR2 SFDVKD come from the germline V gene. The CDR3 extends over 14 amino acids. The junction had 0 bases not matched to a gene; V was cut back by 5 bases and J by 4 bases. In nucleotides, the CDR3 is TGTGCCACCAGTGGGGACAGGGGGAATCAGCCCCAGCATTTT. Translated: CATSGDRGNQPQHF.

V usage is TRBV27 and J usage is TRBJ2-1; 8 nucleotides agree with TRBD2. CDR3 length: 12 amino acids. The ends lost 0 bases at V and 12 bases at J; junction bases unmatched: 1. Germline CDR1 and CDR2: MNHEY and SMNVEV (reference sequence). In nucleotides, the CDR3 is TGTGCCAGCAGTTTATCAGCGGGGGTGCAGTTCTTC. Translation: CASSLSAGVQFF.

The chain uses TRBV4-3 and TRBJ2-2; D may be TRBD1 (6 bases). Germline assignment: CDR1 LGHNA and CDR2 YSLEER. The V and J ends lost 3 bases and 4 bases respectively, with 12 bases between them. This CDR3 is 15 amino acids long. The CDR3 DNA is TGCGCCAGCAGCCATAACAGGGTTAGCACCGGGGAGCTGTTTTTT. Amino acids: CASSHNRVSTGELFF.

This chain uses TRBV12-3 or TRBV12-4 with TRBJ2-1, with D possibly being TRBD1 or TRBD2 (6 bases each). Trimming took off 2 bases at V and 6 bases at J, with 14 bases between the two ends. The CDR3 length is 15 residues. CDR3 in DNA: TGTGCCAGCAGTTTAAGGACAGTGGGGGGCAATGAGCAGTTCTTC. Translating it yields CASSLRTVGGNEQFF.

The chain is built from TRBV12-3 or TRBV12-4 and TRBJ1-1; D gene uncertain. CDR3 length: 13 amino acids. The germline V and J ends were trimmed by 3 bases and 1 base, with 6 bases remaining between them. The CDR3 DNA follows: TGTGCCAGCAGTTTTAGGGAGAACACTGAAGCTTTCTTT. Protein sequence: CASSFRENTEAFF.